The T cell receptor (beta chain) described here comes from a study of cytomegalovirus exposure and HLA in healthy donors. This PCR relied on a set of 60 Vbeta primers and 13 Jbeta primers. The method was immunoSEQ multiplex PCR; TCRdb's version includes in-frame clones alone and lacks a portion of them. The sample shows 74,000 or so clones, just over 75% of them seen only once. The V end lost 5 bases, the J end lost 3 bases, and 23 bases lay between the germline ends. This CDR3 comprises 17 residues. Germline V gives CDR1 SGHAT, CDR2 FQNNGV. Findings and limits, study-wide: The only immune exposure information that was available was CMV serostatus.

Note on this clone: Antigen specificity is unknown.

This clonotype originated in a man between 45 and 60 years old in good health and CMV-seropositive. The J gene is TRBJ2-7, the V gene TRBV11-2, with a weak D call TRBD2 (5 bases). Material for sequencing was PBMCs. CDR3 sequence: CASSLVEGYEENYEQYF. CDR3 DNA sequence: TGTGCCAGCAGCCTAGTCGAGGGCTATGAAGAGAACTACGAGCAGTACTTC.